These 30 T cell receptor beta chains came from one sample sequenced in a study of tumor-infiltrating lymphocytes in primary liver carcinoma. Germline DNA was extracted too, while blood RNA derived from unsorted whole blood. From about 490 ng of total RNA, TCR beta-specific cDNA was reverse-transcribed using a constant-region primer. TCR beta libraries came from three nested multiplex PCR rounds using slightly modified ARM-PCR. The opening two PCR rounds, about 10 cycles each, paired TRBV1-TRBV30 forward primers with a C-beta reverse primer. TCRdb called the multiplex PCR reads again in MiXCR, with one record for every CDR3 protein. The sample includes approximately 340,000 distinct CDR3 sequences, about two thirds of them seen just once. The sample was peripheral blood. These receptors originate from a middle-aged man with primary liver carcinoma and hepatitis B virus infection.

In this sample, this clonotype turned up once. The chain is built from TRBV6-5 and TRBJ1-2; TRBD1 might be the D (6 bases). This CDR3 region has 14 residues. From germline, CDR1 is MNHEY and CDR2 SVGAGI. Trimming took 5 bases from V and 6 from J, leaving 16 bases between them. The CDR3 bases are TGTGCCAGCAGTACGACAGGAGCGATCGATGGCTACACCTTC. It yields the protein CASSTTGAIDGYTF.

CDR3 sequence (DNA): TGTGCCAGCAGCCCCATCGGGGGTGTCGCCGAGCAGTACTTC. It is translated as CASSPIGGVAEQYF. This sequence joins TRBV7-3 and TRBJ2-7, with a possible D match to TRBD2 (6 bases). Between the trimmed V and J ends, which lost 5 bases and 6 bases, there was a span of 17 bases. Germline-derived CDR1 and CDR2 are SGHTA and FQGTGA. CDR3 length: 14 amino acids.

This clonotype was seen ten or more times. V and J are TRBV10-3 and TRBJ2-2; D remains unclear. The ends were cut back, 2 bases at V and 4 bases at J, with 14 bases in the middle. The CDR3 is 16 residues long. Germline CDR1 and CDR2: ENHRY and SYGVKD. For the CDR3, the DNA is TGTGCCATCAGTGAGAAGGACCCAAAAATCACCGGGGAGCTGTTTTTT. Translating it yields CAISEKDPKITGELFF.

Comments on this clonotype: One junction end disagrees with the germline gene, perhaps due to a read error. The CDR3 sequence: CAISESVGPLVHQSQHF. As DNA, the CDR3 is TGTGCCATCAGTGAGTCGGTTGGCCCGCTGGTCCATCAGTCCCAGCATTTT. The chain is built from TRBV10-3 and TRBJ1-5; D not resolved. The CDR3 covers 17 residues. Germline V gives CDR1 ENHRY, CDR2 SYGVKD.

A remark on this clonotype: This may come from a read error, since a much larger clone is one base off. The rearrangement uses TRBV29-1 and TRBJ2-1; 7 nucleotides line up with TRBD2. Germline loops: CDR1 SQVTM, CDR2 ANQGSEA. The CDR3 loop spans 13 amino acids. Trimming removed 7 bases from V and 10 bases from J; junction bases left unmatched: 13. Here the CDR3 reads CSAGGGSNGEQFF. CDR3 nucleotides: TGCAGCGCGGGGGGAGGGTCAAACGGCGAGCAGTTCTTC.

V usage is TRBV5-1 and J usage is TRBJ2-3; 7 nucleotides line up with TRBD2. The V gene end was trimmed by 4 bases and the J gene end by 2 bases; junction bases not matched to a gene: 16. CDR1 and CDR2 (germline): SGHRS, YFSETQ. This CDR3 has 18 amino acids. The CDR3 loop is CASSLAGRLTSFTDTQYF. CDR3 nucleotides: TGCGCCAGCAGCCTCGCGGGACGGCTGACTAGCTTCACAGATACGCAGTATTTT.

This clonotype has a single count. The CDR3 end shows no conserved phenylalanine or tryptophan, and so a read error is likely. The chain links TRBV11-2 to TRBJ2-4; 15 bases are a match to TRBD2. The germline gives CDR1 SGHAT, CDR2 FQNNGV. The J segment lost 9 bases and the V segment lost 5 bases, leaving 14 bases of the junction unmatched. The length of the CDR3 is 18 residues. The CDR3 region is CASSTGLAGGPGAIIQYS. The DNA for the CDR3 is TGTGCCAGCAGCACTGGACTAGCGGGAGGGCCCGGCGCAATCATTCAGTACTCC.

J is TRBJ2-1 and V is TRBV4-3; D remains unclear. Germline V gives CDR1 LGHNA, CDR2 YSLEER. The CDR3 runs to 16 residues. Deletions cut 0 bases from V and 3 bases from J, with 12 bases between. The CDR3 loop reads CASSQDRVGIYNEQFF. In DNA, the CDR3 is TGCGCCAGCAGCCAAGATCGAGTGGGAATCTACAATGAGCAGTTCTTC.

In regard to this clonotype: The junction differs from germline at one of its ends, possibly a read error. The V gene is TRBV6-1, the J gene TRBJ2-7, with 10 positions matching TRBD1. The CDR3 loop spans 14 amino acids. The germline V gene encodes CDR1 MNHNS and CDR2 SASEGT. The CDR3 here is CASWTGGGSYEQHF. CDR3 DNA sequence: TGTGCCAGTTGGACAGGGGGGGGGTCCTACGAGCAGCACTTC.

This clonotype was seen only once. This chain joins TRBV11-2 and TRBJ2-7; D is unresolved. V lost 4 bases and J lost 8, with 21 bases in between. CDR1 is SGHAT, CDR2 FQNNGV, per germline. The CDR3 length is 15 residues. This CDR3 is CASSSDLRFWYKQYF. In DNA form, the CDR3 reads TGTGCCAGCAGCTCGGACCTGCGGTTTTGGTACAAGCAGTACTTC.

The chain combines TRBV5-1 with TRBJ2-5; TRBD1 or TRBD2 may be the D gene (5 bases each). Germline V lookup: CDR1 SGHRS, CDR2 YFSETQ. V lost 7 bases, J lost 4 bases, and 14 bases lay in between. The CDR3 consists of 13 residues. CDR3 nucleotides: TGCGCCAGCTGCATCTCCGGGGCAGAGACCCAGTACTTC. Encoded protein: CASCISGAETQYF.

Of note for this clonotype: This sequence may be a read error, since a much larger clone differs from it by one base. The CDR3 reads CASNLEAGGYYEQYF. The CDR3 DNA is TGTGCCAGCAACTTGGAAGCGGGAGGGTACTACGAGCAGTACTTC. The chain employs TRBV5-5 and TRBJ2-7; 10 bases fit TRBD2. Germline V lookup: CDR1 SGHKS, CDR2 YYEKEE (reference sequence). The CDR3 contains 15 residues.

This clonotype was seen ten or more times. V is TRBV12-3 or TRBV12-4 and J is TRBJ2-5, with TRBD2 matching over 11 bases. This CDR3 is 17 amino acids long. After removal of 2 bases from V and 3 bases from J, the junction contained 8 bases not matched to a gene. The chain's CDR3 is CASSLRLAGGFKETQYF. As DNA, the CDR3 is TGTGCCAGCAGTTTAAGGCTAGCGGGAGGATTTAAAGAGACCCAGTACTTC.

About this clonotype: This may stem from a read error, because a much larger clone lies one nucleotide away. The chain has TRBV10-3 and TRBJ1-5; TRBD1 aligns across 7 bases. The CDR3 contains 13 residues. The germline V gene has CDR1 ENHRY and CDR2 SYGVKD. Here the CDR3 reads CVTRDSDNQPQHF. Written as DNA, the CDR3 is TGTGTCACGAGGGACAGTGACAATCAGCCCCAGCATTTT.

The chain employs TRBV11-2 and TRBJ2-6, with TRBD1 matching 8 bases. CDR3 length: 20 residues. Trimming at V came to 3 bases and at J to 1 base, leaving 14 bases not matched to a gene. Germline-derived CDR1 and CDR2 are SGHAT and FQNNGV. The CDR3 coding sequence is TGTGCCAGCAGCTTCCTTGCCCTTGGGACAGGTCATTCTGGGGCCAACGTCCTGACTTTC. Protein product: CASSFLALGTGHSGANVLTF. Looking up the rest from reference TRBV11-2 and TRBJ2-6 gives the full variable domain: EAGVAQSPRYKIIEKRQSVAFWCNPISGHATLYWYQQILGQGPKLLIQFQNNGVVDDSQLPKDRFSAERLKGVDSTLKIQPAKLEDSAVYLCASSFLALGTGHSGANVLTFGAGSRLTVL.

Note on this clonotype: This may be a read error: a much more frequent sequence differs by one nucleotide. The CDR3 sequence is CASSDSGGPDTHYF. DNA for the CDR3: TGTGCCAGCAGTGACTCCGGGGGGCCCGATACGCATTATTTT. The chain employs TRBV6-4 and TRBJ2-3; perhaps TRBD2 as D (7 bases). The germline V gene encodes CDR1 MRHNA and CDR2 SNTAGT. The CDR3 is 14 amino acids.

This clonotype was counted at least ten times. CDR3 in amino acids: CASSEEGGRFGDTQYF. CDR3 nucleotides: TGTGCCAGCAGTGAAGAAGGCGGGAGATTCGGGGATACGCAGTATTTT. This chain joins TRBV6-1 and TRBJ2-3, with 7 bases matching TRBD2. This CDR3 has 16 amino acids. Germline V gene data show CDR1 as MNHNS and CDR2 as SASEGT. V was clipped by 1 base and J by 6 bases; unmatched bases: 10.

Notes on this clonotype: A junction end diverges from the germline sequence, so it may reflect a read error. The chain employs TRBV29-1 and TRBJ1-1; no clear D. Germline-derived CDR1 and CDR2 are SQVTM and ANQGSEA. CDR3 length: 13 amino acids. CDR3 region: CSVEGHLNTGAFF. The CDR3, as DNA: TGCAGCGTTGAAGGACACCTGAACACTGGAGCTTTCTTT.

Comments on this clonotype: A read error may account for a junction end that differs from germline. J is TRBJ2-3 and V is TRBV6-5, with TRBD2 identical over 10 bases. This CDR3 region has 15 residues. Germline V gives CDR1 MNHEY, CDR2 SVGAGI. The CDR3 nucleotides read TGCGCCAGCAGGGATAGCGGGAGGAGCACAGATATGCAGTATTTT. This sequence encodes CASRDSGRSTDMQYF.

V usage is TRBV24-1 and J usage is TRBJ1-1; D is unclear. The germline V and J ends were trimmed by 2 bases and 4 bases, with 4 bases remaining between them. The CDR3 is 12 residues long. Germline CDR1 reads KGHDR; CDR2 reads SFDVKD. The CDR3 loop reads CATSDSGTEAFF. CDR3 nucleotides: TGTGCCACCAGTGATTCCGGCACTGAAGCTTTCTTT.

The genes are TRBV7-9 and TRBJ2-2; perhaps TRBD1 as D (5 bases). The germline gives CDR1 SEHNR, CDR2 FQNEAQ (reference sequence). Trimming removed 8 bases at V and 2 bases at J, with 15 bases between. The CDR3 runs to 15 residues. The CDR3 spells CASGPGQGNTGELFF. In DNA form, the CDR3 reads TGTGCCAGCGGCCCCGGGCAGGGTAACACCGGGGAGCTGTTTTTT.

On this clonotype: One end of the junction fails to match germline, which may point to a read error. Here the CDR3 reads CASSPNKGGALCF. Here the CDR3 DNA reads TGTGCCAGCAGCCCTAATAAAGGCGGGGCGCTGTGTTTT. This chain links TRBV11-2 with TRBJ2-2; D perhaps matches TRBD2 (6 bases). The CDR3 runs to 13 residues. Germline values: CDR1 SGHAT, CDR2 FQNNGV. The full variable domain, with the rest looked up from reference TRBV11-2 and TRBJ2-2, is EAGVAQSPRYKIIEKRQSVAFWCNPISGHATLYWYQQILGQGPKLLIQFQNNGVVDDSQLPKDRFSAERLKGVDSTLKIQPAKLEDSAVYLCASSPNKGGALCFGEGSRLTVL.

This clonotype was detected many times. The V gene is TRBV12-3 or TRBV12-4, the J gene TRBJ2-7; D not certain. V gave up 5 bases and J gave up 3 bases, with 5 bases separating them. There are 11 residues in the CDR3. CDR3 bases: TGTGCCAGCAGTCGAAACTACGAGCAGTACTTC. Residues: CASSRNYEQYF.

For this clonotype: At one end the junction does not follow the germline gene, possibly because of a read error. The rearrangement joins TRBV5-5 to TRBJ2-5; perhaps TRBD2 as D (6 bases). Germline V lookup: CDR1 SGHKS, CDR2 YYEKEE (reference sequence). The CDR3 is 15 amino acids. This CDR3 is CASRIGSGYQGTQYF. As DNA, the CDR3 is TGTGCCAGCAGAATCGGGAGCGGGTACCAAGGGACCCAGTACTTC.

The chain employs TRBV11-2 and TRBJ2-1; weak D call: TRBD2 (5 bases). CDR1 and CDR2 (germline): SGHAT, FQNNGV. The CDR3 spans 13 residues. Trimming cost V 5 bases and J 8 bases, with 13 bases left between them. The CDR3 sequence is CASSQGLHYEQFF. The CDR3 nucleotides read TGTGCCAGCAGCCAAGGACTGCACTATGAGCAGTTCTTC.

The chain joins TRBV12-3 or TRBV12-4 to TRBJ1-2; D might be TRBD1 (6 bases). The CDR3 runs 13 residues. Trimming shortened V by 7 bases and J by 7 bases, and 16 bases separated the two germline ends. Here the CDR3 reads CASTGSGASGYTF. CDR3 nucleotides: TGTGCCAGCACCGGTTCGGGGGCCTCTGGCTACACCTTC.

This clonotype showed up just once. This may stem from a read error, because a much larger clone lies one nucleotide away. This likely comes from a read error, as the CDR3 has no conserved phenylalanine or tryptophan at its end. V usage is TRBV5-6 and J usage is TRBJ1-2; possibly TRBD1 for D (5 bases). Germline CDR1 and CDR2: SGHDT and YYEEEE. Between the trimmed V and J ends, which lost 10 bases and 5 bases, there was a span of 21 bases. The CDR3 is 14 residues long. The CDR3 nucleotides are TGTGCCTTCCTCCCCGGTCGGGGCCATTATGGCTACACCATC. It translates to CAFLPGRGHYGYTI.

About this clonotype itself: Sequence at one end of the junction differs from germline and may be a read error. V is TRBV29-1 and J is TRBJ2-2, with TRBD2 as a possible D gene (7 bases). Germline CDR1 is SQVTM and CDR2 is ANQGSEA. The CDR3 covers 12 residues. The CDR3 DNA sequence: TGCAGCGTTGAAGGGGGCTCCGGGGGGCTGTTTTTC. Translation gives CSVEGGSGGLFF.

This clonotype was recorded many times. The V call is TRBV5-5, the J call TRBJ1-3, with 8 bases lining up with TRBD1. The CDR3 has 15 amino acids. The germline V gene has CDR1 SGHKS and CDR2 YYEKEE (reference sequence). The J segment lost 2 bases and the V segment lost 4 bases, leaving 5 bases of the junction unmatched. CDR3 in DNA: TGTGCCAGCAGCCTTCAGACAGGGGCTGGAAACACCATATATTTT. This translates into CASSLQTGAGNTIYF. Full variable domain (rest looked up from reference TRBV5-5 and TRBJ1-3): DAGVTQSPTHLIKTRGQQVTLRCSPISGHKSVSWYQQVLGQGPQFIFQYYEKEERGRGNFPDRFSARQFPNYSSELNVNALLLGDSALYLCASSLQTGAGNTIYFGEGSWLTVV.

Note on this clonotype: In this CDR3 the conserved last residue, phenylalanine or tryptophan, is missing, so a read error is likely. The V call is TRBV5-4, the J call TRBJ1-1, with TRBD1 matching over 8 bases. The trim removed 6 bases at V and 3 bases at J, leaving 10 bases unmatched. From germline, CDR1 is SGHNT and CDR2 YYREEE (reference sequence). The CDR3 contains 15 residues. The CDR3 here is CASTPLGQVDTEAFY. The CDR3 coding sequence is TGTGCCAGCACCCCTTTGGGACAGGTGGACACTGAAGCTTTCTAT.